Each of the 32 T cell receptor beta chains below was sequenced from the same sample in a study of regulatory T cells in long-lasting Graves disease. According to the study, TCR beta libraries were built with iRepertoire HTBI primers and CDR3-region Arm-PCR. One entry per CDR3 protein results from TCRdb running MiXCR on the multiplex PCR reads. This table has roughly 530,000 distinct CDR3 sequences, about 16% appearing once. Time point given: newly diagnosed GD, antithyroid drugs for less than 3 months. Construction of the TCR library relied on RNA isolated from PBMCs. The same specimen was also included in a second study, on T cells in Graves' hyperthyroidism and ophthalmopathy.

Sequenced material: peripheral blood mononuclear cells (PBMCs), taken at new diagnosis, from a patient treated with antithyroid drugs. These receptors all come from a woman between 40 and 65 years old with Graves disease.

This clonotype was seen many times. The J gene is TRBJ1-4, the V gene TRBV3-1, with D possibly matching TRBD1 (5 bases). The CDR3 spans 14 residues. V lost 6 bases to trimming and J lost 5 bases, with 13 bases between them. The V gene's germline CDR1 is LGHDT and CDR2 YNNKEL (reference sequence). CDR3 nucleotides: TGTGCCAGCAGTGCCGGGACGCGGAATGAAAAACTGTTTTTT. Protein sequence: CASSAGTRNEKLFF.

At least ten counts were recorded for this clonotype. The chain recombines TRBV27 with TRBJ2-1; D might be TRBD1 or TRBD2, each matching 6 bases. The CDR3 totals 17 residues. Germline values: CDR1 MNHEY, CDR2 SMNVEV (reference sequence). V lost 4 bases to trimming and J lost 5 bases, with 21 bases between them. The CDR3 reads CASSSVVSGGVNNEQFF. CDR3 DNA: TGTGCCAGCAGTTCGGTCGTTTCCGGGGGCGTAAACAATGAGCAGTTCTTC.

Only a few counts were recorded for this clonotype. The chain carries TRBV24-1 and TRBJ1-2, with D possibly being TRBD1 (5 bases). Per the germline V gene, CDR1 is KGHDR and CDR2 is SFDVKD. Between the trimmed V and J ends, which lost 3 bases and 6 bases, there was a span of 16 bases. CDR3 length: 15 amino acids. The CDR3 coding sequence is TGTGCCACCAGTGATCTTCTCTCAGGGAAGGATGGCTACACCTTC. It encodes CATSDLLSGKDGYTF.

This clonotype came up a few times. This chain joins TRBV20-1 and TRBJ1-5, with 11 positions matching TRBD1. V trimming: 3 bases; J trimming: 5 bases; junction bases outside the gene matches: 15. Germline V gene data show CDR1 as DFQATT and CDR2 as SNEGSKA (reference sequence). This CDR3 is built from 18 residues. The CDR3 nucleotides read TGCAGTGCTAGGATATCCGGGACAGGGGGAAGTCGGGATCAGCCCCAGCATTTT. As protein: CSARISGTGGSRDQPQHF.

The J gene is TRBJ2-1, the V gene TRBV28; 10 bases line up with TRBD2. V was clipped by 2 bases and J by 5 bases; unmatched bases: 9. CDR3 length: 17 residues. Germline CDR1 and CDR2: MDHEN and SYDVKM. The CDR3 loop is CASSLSLAGEPDNEQFF. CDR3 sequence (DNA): TGTGCCAGCAGTTTAAGTCTAGCGGGGGAGCCGGACAATGAGCAGTTCTTC. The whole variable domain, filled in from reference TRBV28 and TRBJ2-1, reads DVKVTQSSRYLVKRTGEKVFLECVQDMDHENMFWYRQDPGLGLRLIYFSYDVKMKEKGDIPEGYSVSREKKERFSLILESASTNQTSMYLCASSLSLAGEPDNEQFFGPGTRLTVL.

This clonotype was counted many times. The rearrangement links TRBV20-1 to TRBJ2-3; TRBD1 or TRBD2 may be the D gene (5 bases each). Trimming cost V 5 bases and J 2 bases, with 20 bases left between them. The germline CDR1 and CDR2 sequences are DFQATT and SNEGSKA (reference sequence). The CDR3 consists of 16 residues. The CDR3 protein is CSAARGVWGLTDTQYF. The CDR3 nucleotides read TGCAGTGCTGCAAGAGGGGTGTGGGGTCTCACAGATACGCAGTATTTT.

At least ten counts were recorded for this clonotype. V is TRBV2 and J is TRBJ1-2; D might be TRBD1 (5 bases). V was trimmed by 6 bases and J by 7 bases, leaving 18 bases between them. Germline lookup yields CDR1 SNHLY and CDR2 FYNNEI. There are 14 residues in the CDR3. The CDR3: CASRPRGLNGGYTF. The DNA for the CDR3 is TGTGCCAGCAGGCCCCGGGGCCTAAACGGTGGCTACACCTTC. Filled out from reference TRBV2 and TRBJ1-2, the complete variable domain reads EPEVTQTPSHQVTQMGQEVILRCVPISNHLYFYWYRQILGQKVEFLVSFYNNEISEKSEIFDDQFSVERPDGSNFTLKIRSTKLEDSAMYFCASRPRGLNGGYTFGSGTRLTVV.

CDR3 sequence (DNA): TGTGCCAGCAGTGAACGGTTGGGGGAGACCCAGTACTTC. Protein product: CASSERLGETQYF. V is TRBV2 and J is TRBJ2-5; D ambiguous. The V end was cut by 2 bases, the J end by 5 bases, with 9 bases between. CDR1 is SNHLY and CDR2 is FYNNEI in the germline V gene. CDR3 length: 13 amino acids. The full variable domain, completed using reference TRBV2 and TRBJ2-5, is EPEVTQTPSHQVTQMGQEVILRCVPISNHLYFYWYRQILGQKVEFLVSFYNNEISEKSEIFDDQFSVERPDGSNFTLKIRSTKLEDSAMYFCASSERLGETQYFGPGTRLLVL.

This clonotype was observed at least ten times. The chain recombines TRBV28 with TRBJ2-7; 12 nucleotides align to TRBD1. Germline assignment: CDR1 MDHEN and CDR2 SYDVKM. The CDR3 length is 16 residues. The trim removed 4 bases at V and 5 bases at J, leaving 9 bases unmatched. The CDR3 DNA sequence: TGTGCCAGCAGTTCGCCGGGACAGGGGGCCCCTAACGAGCAGTACTTC. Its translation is CASSSPGQGAPNEQYF.

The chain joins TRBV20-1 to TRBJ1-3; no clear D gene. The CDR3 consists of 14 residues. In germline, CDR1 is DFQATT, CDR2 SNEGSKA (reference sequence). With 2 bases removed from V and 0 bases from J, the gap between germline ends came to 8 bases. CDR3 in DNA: TGCAGTGCTAGAAGGCAATCCTCTGGAAACACCATATATTTT. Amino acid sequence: CSARRQSSGNTIYF.

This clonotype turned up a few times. The CDR3 DNA reads as TGCGCCAGCAGCTCGGGACTCTTCTCCTACGAGCAGTACTTC. Protein product: CASSSGLFSYEQYF. The V and J genes are TRBV10-2 and TRBJ2-7, with D possibly TRBD2 on 6 matching bases. The CDR3 runs to 14 residues. V was trimmed by 6 bases and J by 0 bases, leaving 12 bases between them. The V gene's germline CDR1 is WSHSY and CDR2 SAAADI.

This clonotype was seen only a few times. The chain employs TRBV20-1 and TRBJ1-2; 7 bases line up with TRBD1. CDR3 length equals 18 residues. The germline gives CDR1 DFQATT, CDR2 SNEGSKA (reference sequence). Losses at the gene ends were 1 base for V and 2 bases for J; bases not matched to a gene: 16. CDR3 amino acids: CSARGDQWGQGDNYGYTF. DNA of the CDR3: TGCAGTGCTAGAGGGGATCAGTGGGGTCAGGGGGACAACTATGGCTACACCTTC.

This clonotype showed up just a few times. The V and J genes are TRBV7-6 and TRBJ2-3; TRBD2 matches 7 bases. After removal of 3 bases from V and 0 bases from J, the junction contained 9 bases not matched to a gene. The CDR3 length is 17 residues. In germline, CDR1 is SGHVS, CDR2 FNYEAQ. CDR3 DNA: TGTGCCAGCAGCTTCGAAGGCGGGAGCCTGAGCACAGATACGCAGTATTTT. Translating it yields CASSFEGGSLSTDTQYF. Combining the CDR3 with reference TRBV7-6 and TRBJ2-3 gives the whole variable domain GAGVSQSPRYKVTKRGQDVALRCDPISGHVSLYWYRQALGQGPEFLTYFNYEAQQDKSGLPNDRFSAERPEGSISTLTIQRTEQRDSAMYRCASSFEGGSLSTDTQYFGPGTRLTVL.

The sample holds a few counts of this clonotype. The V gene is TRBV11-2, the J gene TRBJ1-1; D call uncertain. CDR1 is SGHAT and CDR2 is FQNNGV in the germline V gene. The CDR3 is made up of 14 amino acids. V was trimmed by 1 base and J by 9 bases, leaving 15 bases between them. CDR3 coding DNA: TGTGCCAGCAGCTTAGCCCTGGGCTCCCCCAAAGCTTTCTTT. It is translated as CASSLALGSPKAFF.

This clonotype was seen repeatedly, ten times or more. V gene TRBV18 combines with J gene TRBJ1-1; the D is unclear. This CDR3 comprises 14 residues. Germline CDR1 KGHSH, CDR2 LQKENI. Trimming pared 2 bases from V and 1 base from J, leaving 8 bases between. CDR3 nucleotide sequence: TGTGCCAGCTCACCAGGACTAAGGAACACTGAAGCTTTCTTT. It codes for CASSPGLRNTEAFF.

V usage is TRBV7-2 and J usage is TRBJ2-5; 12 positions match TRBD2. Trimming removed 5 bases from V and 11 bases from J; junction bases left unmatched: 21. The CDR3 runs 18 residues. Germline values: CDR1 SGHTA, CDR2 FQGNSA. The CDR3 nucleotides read TGTGCCAGCAGCCAAGGACTAGCGGGGAGCTCAACCTACAATGAGCAGTACTTC. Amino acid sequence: CASSQGLAGSSTYNEQYF.

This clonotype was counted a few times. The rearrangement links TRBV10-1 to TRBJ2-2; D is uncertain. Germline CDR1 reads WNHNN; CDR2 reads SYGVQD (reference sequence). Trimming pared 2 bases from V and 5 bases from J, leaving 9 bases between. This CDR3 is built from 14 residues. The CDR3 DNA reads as TGCGCCAGCAGTGAGCAATCGGTGACCGGGGAGCTGTTTTTT. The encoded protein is CASSEQSVTGELFF.

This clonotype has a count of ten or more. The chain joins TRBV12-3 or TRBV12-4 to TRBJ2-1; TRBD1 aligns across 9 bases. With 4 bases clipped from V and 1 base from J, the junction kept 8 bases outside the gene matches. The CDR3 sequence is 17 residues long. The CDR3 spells CASSSASGTGSYNEQFF. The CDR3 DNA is TGTGCCAGCAGTTCAGCCTCCGGGACAGGGTCCTACAATGAGCAGTTCTTC.

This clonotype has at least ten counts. The CDR3 is CASSAHQPQHF. CDR3 DNA sequence: TGTGCCAGCAGTGCGCATCAGCCCCAGCATTTT. V and J are TRBV12-3 or TRBV12-4 and TRBJ1-5; D is ambiguous. V was clipped by 5 bases and J by 5 bases, with 4 bases between them. The CDR3 is made up of 11 amino acids.

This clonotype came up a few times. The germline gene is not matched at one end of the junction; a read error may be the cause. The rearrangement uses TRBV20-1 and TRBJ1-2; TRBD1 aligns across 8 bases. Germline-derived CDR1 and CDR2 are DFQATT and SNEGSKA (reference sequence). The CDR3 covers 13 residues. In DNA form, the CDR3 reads TGCAGTACCCGGCGACAGGGGATACGGGGCTACGCCTTC. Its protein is CSTRRQGIRGYAF.

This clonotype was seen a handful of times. In nucleotides, the CDR3 is TGTGCCGGGGCACAGGGGCCTGAGCAGTTCTTC. Translating it yields CAGAQGPEQFF. The chain has TRBV6-2 or TRBV6-3 and TRBJ2-1, with 7 bases matching TRBD1. J lost 9 bases, V lost 11 bases, and 7 bases had no gene match. The germline V gene encodes CDR1 MNHEY and CDR2 SVGEGT. This CDR3 comprises 11 residues.

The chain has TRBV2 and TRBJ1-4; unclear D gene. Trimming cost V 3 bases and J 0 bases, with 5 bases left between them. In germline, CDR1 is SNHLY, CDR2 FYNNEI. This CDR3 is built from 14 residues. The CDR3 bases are TGTGCCAGCAGTGAGCGAACAACTAATGAAAAACTGTTTTTT. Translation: CASSERTTNEKLFF.

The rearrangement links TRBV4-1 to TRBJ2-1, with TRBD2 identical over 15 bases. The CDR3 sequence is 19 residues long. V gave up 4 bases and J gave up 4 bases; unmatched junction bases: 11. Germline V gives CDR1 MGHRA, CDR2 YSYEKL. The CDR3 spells CASSPAGGTSGGSYNEQFF. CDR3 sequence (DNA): TGCGCCAGCAGCCCCGCCGGCGGGACTAGCGGGGGGTCATACAATGAGCAGTTCTTC.

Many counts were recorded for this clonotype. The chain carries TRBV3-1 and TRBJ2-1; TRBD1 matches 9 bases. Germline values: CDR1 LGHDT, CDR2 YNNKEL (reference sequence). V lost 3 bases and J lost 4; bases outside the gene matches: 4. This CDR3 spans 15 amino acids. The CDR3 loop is CASSHSGTGYNEQFF. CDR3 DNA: TGTGCCAGCAGCCATTCCGGGACAGGGTACAATGAGCAGTTCTTC.

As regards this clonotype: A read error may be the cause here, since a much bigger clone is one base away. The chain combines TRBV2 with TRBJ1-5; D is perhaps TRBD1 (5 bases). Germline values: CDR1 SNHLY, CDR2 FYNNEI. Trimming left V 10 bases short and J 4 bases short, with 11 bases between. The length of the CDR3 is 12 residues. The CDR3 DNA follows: TGTGCCAACAGCAGGGATAATCAGCCCCAGCATTTT. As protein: CANSRDNQPQHF.

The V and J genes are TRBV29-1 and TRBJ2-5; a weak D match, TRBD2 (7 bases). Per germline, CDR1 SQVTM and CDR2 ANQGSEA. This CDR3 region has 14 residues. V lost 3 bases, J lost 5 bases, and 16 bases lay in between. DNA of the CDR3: TGCAGCGTTGAGGTCGGGGGGCCCGGGGAGACCCAGTACTTC. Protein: CSVEVGGPGETQYF.

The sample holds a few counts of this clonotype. CDR3 nucleotide sequence: TGCGCCAGCAGTCTGCAGCGGGAAGAGACCCAGTACTTC. Translated, it gives CASSLQREETQYF. The chain has TRBV10-2 and TRBJ2-5; D might be TRBD2 (6 bases). V was clipped by 5 bases and J by 3 bases, with 10 bases between them. Germline V gives CDR1 WSHSY, CDR2 SAAADI. This CDR3 has 13 amino acids.

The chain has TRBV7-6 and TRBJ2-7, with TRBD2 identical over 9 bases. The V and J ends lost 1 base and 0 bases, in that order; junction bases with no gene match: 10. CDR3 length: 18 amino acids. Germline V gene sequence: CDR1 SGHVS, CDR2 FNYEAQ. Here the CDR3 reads CASSLEPAGGLSSYEQYF. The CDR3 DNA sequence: TGTGCCAGCAGCTTAGAGCCAGCGGGGGGCCTTAGCTCCTACGAGCAGTACTTC. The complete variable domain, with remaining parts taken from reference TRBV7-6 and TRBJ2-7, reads GAGVSQSPRYKVTKRGQDVALRCDPISGHVSLYWYRQALGQGPEFLTYFNYEAQQDKSGLPNDRFSAERPEGSISTLTIQRTEQRDSAMYRCASSLEPAGGLSSYEQYFGPGTRLTVT.

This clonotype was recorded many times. The CDR3 region has the DNA TGTGCCAGCAGCCGGACAGGGTCGGGAAACATTCAGTACTTC. Amino acids: CASSRTGSGNIQYF. The gene calls are TRBV3-1 and TRBJ2-4, with 8 bases that match TRBD1. Germline CDR1 LGHDT, CDR2 YNNKEL (reference sequence). Trimming removed 4 bases from V and 6 bases from J; junction bases left unmatched: 5. CDR3 size: 14 residues.

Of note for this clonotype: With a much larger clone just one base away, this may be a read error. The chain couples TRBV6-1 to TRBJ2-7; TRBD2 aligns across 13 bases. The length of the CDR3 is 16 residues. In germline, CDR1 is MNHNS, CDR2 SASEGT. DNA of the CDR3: TGTGCCAGCAGGCCCGGACTAGCGGGGGCCACATACGAGCAGTGCTTC. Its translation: CASRPGLAGATYEQCF.

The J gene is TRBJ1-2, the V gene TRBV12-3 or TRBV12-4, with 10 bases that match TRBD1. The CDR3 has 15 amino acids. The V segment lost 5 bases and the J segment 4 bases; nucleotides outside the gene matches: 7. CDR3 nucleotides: TGTGCCAGCAGTAACACGGACAGGGGGATCTATGGCTACACCTTC. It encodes CASSNTDRGIYGYTF.

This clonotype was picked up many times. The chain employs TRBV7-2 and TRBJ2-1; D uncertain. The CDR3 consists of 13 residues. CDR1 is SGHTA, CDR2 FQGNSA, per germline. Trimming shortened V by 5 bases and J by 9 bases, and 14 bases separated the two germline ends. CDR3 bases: TGTGCCAGCAGCATCCCCATAGTGATTGAGCAGTTCTTC. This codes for CASSIPIVIEQFF.